This T cell receptor beta chain was sequenced during a study of cytomegalovirus exposure and HLA in healthy donors. In the case of this clone: The antigen is undetermined.

Trimming removed 4 bases from V and 4 bases from J, with 7 bases in between. CDR1 and CDR2 from the germline V gene are MNHNS and SASEGT. The CDR3 sequence is 12 residues long. Study-wide findings and caveats: It was 150 to 200 TCR beta chains that were listed as cytomegalovirus-associated.

TCRdb's copy holds only in-frame clones and misses some; the assay was immunoSEQ multiplex PCR. Of under 400,000 clones listed, roughly 87% are singletons. This TCR came from a man aged 25-45 years in good health and CMV-seronegative. The sequenced sample consisted of PBMCs. The rearrangement uses TRBV6-1 and TRBJ1-1; D is unresolved. The CDR3 here is CASSATATEAFF. CDR3 nucleotides: TGTGCCAGCAGTGCAACAGCCACTGAAGCTTTCTTT.